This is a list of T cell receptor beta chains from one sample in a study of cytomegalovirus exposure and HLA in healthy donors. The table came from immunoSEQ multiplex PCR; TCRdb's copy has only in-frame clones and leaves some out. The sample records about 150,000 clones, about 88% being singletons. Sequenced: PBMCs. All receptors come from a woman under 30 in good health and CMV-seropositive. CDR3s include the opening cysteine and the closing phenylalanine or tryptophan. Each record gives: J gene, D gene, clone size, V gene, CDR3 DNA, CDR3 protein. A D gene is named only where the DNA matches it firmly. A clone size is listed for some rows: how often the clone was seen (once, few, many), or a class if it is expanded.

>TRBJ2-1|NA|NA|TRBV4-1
TGCGCCAGCAGCCAGGGGAGCTCCTACAATGAGCAGTTCTTC
CASSQGSSYNEQFF
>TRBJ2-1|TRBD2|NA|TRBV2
TGTGCCAGCAGTGAAGATGCTAGCGGATACAATGAGCAGTTCTTC
CASSEDASGYNEQFF
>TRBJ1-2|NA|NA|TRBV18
TGTGCCAGCTCACCACTCGGAAGAATCTGGGACACCGATAACTATGGCTACACCTTC
CASSPLGRIWDTDNYGYTF
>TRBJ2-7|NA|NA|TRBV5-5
TGTGCCAGCAGCTTGGTCGTGGGAGCTTTCTCCTACGAGCAGTACTTC
CASSLVVGAFSYEQYF
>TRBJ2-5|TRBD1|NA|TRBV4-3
TGCGCCAGCAGCCAGGGGGACAGAGATCAAGAGACCCAGTACTTC
CASSQGDRDQETQYF
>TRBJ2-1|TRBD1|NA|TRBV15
TGTGCCACCAGCAGGGCCCCCACAGGGGAGAATGAGCAGTTCTTC
CATSRAPTGENEQFF
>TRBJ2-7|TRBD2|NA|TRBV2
TGTGCCAGCAGTTCAGTTATAGCGGGAGTATCCTACGAGCAGTACTTC
CASSSVIAGVSYEQYF
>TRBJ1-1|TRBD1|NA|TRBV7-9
TGTGCCAGCAGCCCCCGGGGGGACAGGGTAGGATACACTGAAGCTTTCTTT
CASSPRGDRVGYTEAFF
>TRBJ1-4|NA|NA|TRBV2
TGTGCCAGCGGCGCGCAGGGTAGGAATGAAAAACTGTTTTTT
CASGAQGRNEKLFF
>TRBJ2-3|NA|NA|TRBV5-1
TGCGCCAGCAGCTCGCTAGCAACCACAGATACGCAGTATTTT
CASSSLATTDTQYF
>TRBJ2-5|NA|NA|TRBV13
TGTGCCAGCAGCTTAGCGGGAAGGGAAGAGACCCAGTACTTC
CASSLAGREETQYF
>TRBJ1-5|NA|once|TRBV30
TGTGCCGTAGGGGGTCTTGATCAGCCCCAGCATTTT
CAVGGLDQPQHF
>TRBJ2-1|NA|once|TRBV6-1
TGTGCCAGCAGTGAAATGTCTAGCGTATTACCATCCTACAATGAGCAGTTCTTC
CASSEMSSVLPSYNEQFF
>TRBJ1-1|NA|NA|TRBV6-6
TGTGCCAGCAGTTACTACAGGGACACTGAAGCTTTCTTT
CASSYYRDTEAFF
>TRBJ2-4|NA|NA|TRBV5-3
TGTGCCAGAAGCTTGGGTACGGGATGCAAAAACATTCAGTACTTC
CARSLGTGCKNIQYF
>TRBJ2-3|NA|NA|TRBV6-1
TGTGCCAGCACGTATGCAGTCACAGATACGCAGTATTTT
CASTYAVTDTQYF
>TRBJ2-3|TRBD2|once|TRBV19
TGTGCCAGTAATGGGGGGAGGGAGACAGATACGCAGTATTTT
CASNGGRETDTQYF
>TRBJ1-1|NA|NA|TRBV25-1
TGTGCCAGCGTCGGGATTCGGGACACTGAAGCTTTCTTT
CASVGIRDTEAFF
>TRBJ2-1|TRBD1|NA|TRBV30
TGTGCCTGGACCCTGAATGGACAGGGGGGTGATGAGCAGTTCTTC
CAWTLNGQGGDEQFF
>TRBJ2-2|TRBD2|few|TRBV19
TGTGCCAGTAGTATGAATACGGGAGGGAACACCGGGGAGCTGTTTTTT
CASSMNTGGNTGELFF
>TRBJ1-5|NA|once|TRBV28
TGTGCCAGCAGTTTAGATCCCCGACGGGGACAGCCCCAGCATTTT
CASSLDPRRGQPQHF
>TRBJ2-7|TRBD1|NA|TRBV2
TGTGCCAGCAGTGCCGAAGGACAGGGAATTTACGAGCAGTACTTC
CASSAEGQGIYEQYF
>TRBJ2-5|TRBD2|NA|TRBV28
TGTGCCAGCAGTCCGGCTCTAGCGGGAGTGGAGACCCAGTACTTC
CASSPALAGVETQYF
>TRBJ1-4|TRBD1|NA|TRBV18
TGTGCCAGCTCACCCCAGACAGGGTCGGAACTGTTTTTT
CASSPQTGSELFF
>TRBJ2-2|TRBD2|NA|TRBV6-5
TGTGCCAGCAGTTACCGGGCGGGAGCATATACCGGGGAGCTGTTTTTT
CASSYRAGAYTGELFF
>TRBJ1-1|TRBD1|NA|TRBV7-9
TGTGCCAGCAGCCCCCAGGGGGACTACACTGAAGCTTTCTTT
CASSPQGDYTEAFF
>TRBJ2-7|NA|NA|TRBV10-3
TGTGCCATCAGTGATCAGGCAAAGGGAGGCTACGAGCAGTACTTC
CAISDQAKGGYEQYF
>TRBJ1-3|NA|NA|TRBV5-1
TGCGCCAGCAGCTTAGACAGGCATTATGGAAACACCATATATTTT
CASSLDRHYGNTIYF
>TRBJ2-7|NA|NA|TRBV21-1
TGTGCCAGCAGATCCGGGGCGGGAGGCTACGAGCAGTACTTC
CASRSGAGGYEQYF
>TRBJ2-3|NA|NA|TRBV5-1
TGCGCCAGCAGCTCTACCTTCTCAGATACGCAGTATTTT
CASSSTFSDTQYF
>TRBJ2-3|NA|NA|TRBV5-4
TGTGCCAGCGGAGGACTCACAGATACGCAGTATTTT
CASGGLTDTQYF
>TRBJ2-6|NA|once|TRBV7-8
TGTGCCAGCAGCTTACGAGCAGGCTCTGGGGCCAACGTCCTGACTTTC
CASSLRAGSGANVLTF
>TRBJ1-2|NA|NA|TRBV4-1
TGCGCCAGCAGCCAAGAAGGGGGCTATGGCTACACCTTC
CASSQEGGYGYTF
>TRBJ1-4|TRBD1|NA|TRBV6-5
TGTGCCAGCAGTTCCCGGGGACAGGGGGCGCGAAAACTGTTTTTT
CASSSRGQGARKLFF
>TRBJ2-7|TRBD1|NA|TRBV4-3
TGCGCCAGCAGCCAAGAATCCCGACAGGGCGCCGAGCAGTACTTC
CASSQESRQGAEQYF
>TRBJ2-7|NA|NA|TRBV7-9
TGTGCCAGCAGCTTAGCGGCCGGGACTGTATACTACGAGCAGTACTTC
CASSLAAGTVYYEQYF
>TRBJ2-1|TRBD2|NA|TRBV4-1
TGCGCCAGCAGCCAAGAACGGTCGGCGGGAGGGCCACACAATGAGCAGTTCTTC
CASSQERSAGGPHNEQFF
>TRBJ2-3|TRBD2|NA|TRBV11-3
TGTGCCAGCAGCTTAGGAGCTAGCGGGAGTATTCTAGATACGCAGTATTTT
CASSLGASGSILDTQYF
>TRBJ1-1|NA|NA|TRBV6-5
TGTGCCAGCAGGAGTAGATCTGAAGCTTTCTTT
CASRSRSEAFF
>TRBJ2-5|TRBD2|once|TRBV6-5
TGTGCCAGCAGTGGGGGACTAGCGGGAGTAGAGACCCAGTACTTC
CASSGGLAGVETQYF
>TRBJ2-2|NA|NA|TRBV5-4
TGTGCCAGCAGCTTTGGGGGCACGAACACCGGGGAGCTGTTTTTT
CASSFGGTNTGELFF